The present entry profiles one T cell receptor beta chain with its context. A much larger clonotype is one base distant, so this may be a read error. Primers used in a second PCR of roughly 7 to 12 cycles were a sample-barcoded 5' primer and a J-beta primer mix. TCRdb reanalysed the 5' RACE reads using MiXCR and keeps one entry per CDR3 protein. The data hold 900,000 to 950,000 distinct CDR3 sequences, with approximately 32% observed a single time. Every sample gave at least 5 micrograms of total RNA when it was extracted. The sample originates from a study of blood T cells in healthy people across ages. The CDR3 totals 17 residues. Germline values: CDR1 LGHDT, CDR2 YNNKEL (reference sequence). These data were also reused for a study on T cells of mothers and their children.

This sequence was found in a woman in her forties in good health. The sequencing input was blood. The chain couples TRBV3-1 to TRBJ2-5; tentative D call: TRBD2 (6 bases). CDR3 region: CAGSQETGEAHQETQYF. In DNA form, the CDR3 reads TGTGCCGGCAGCCAAGAAACGGGGGAAGCCCACCAAGAGACCCAGTACTTC.